This TCR beta chain is from a study of blood T cell repertoires in COVID-19. Background on the study: Spain, Italy and the United States supplied samples that represented acute and convalescent COVID-19.

Methods used by the authors: Cell counts per sample came from amplifying reference gene primers. Assay used: immunoSEQ multiplex PCR; TCRdb lists only in-frame clones, some missing. The V and J calls and the clone size are those of that table, but D and trimming were determined from the DNA. The sample includes about 250,000 clones, about 90% of them seen just once. This clone was found a few times. The sample has other DNA sequences that encode this CDR3 too. The CDR3 runs to 14 residues. Per the germline V gene, CDR1 is MNHEY and CDR2 is SVGAGI. Trimming left V 6 bases short and J 2 bases short, with 13 bases between.

The TCR was taken from a man of 80 years or more with acute or convalescent COVID-19. Input material: peripheral blood. V is TRBV6-5 and J is TRBJ1-1; TRBD1 might be the D (5 bases). In DNA form, the CDR3 reads TGTGCCAGCAGAACACCTAGGGGAAACACTGAAGCTTTCTTT. Translating gives CASRTPRGNTEAFF.